The rows below give T cell receptor beta chains drawn from one sample of a study of blood T cells in healthy people across ages. Each CDR3 protein is one row after TCRdb ran MiXCR on the 5' RACE reads. The top ten hold approximately 40% of the sample, which has approximately 730,000 distinct CDR3 sequences, about 55% seen once. Sequencing was performed on blood. These receptors all stem from a man older than 75 in good health. Both conserved end residues are part of each CDR3. Fields, in order: V gene, D gene, J gene, clone size, CDR3 protein, CDR3 DNA. A D gene is named only where the DNA matches it firmly. Clone sizes are given selectively: once, few, many, or a class where the clone is expanded.

>TRBV30|TRBD1|TRBJ2-5|-
CAWSQGWETQYF
TGTGCCTGGTCACAGGGGTGGGAGACCCAGTACTTC
>TRBV3-1|-|TRBJ1-2|few
CATSDGANYGYTF
TGTGCCACCTCGGACGGAGCTAACTATGGCTACACCTTC
>TRBV2|TRBD1|TRBJ1-2|few
CASKQGQLNYGYTF
TGTGCCAGCAAGCAGGGACAGCTCAACTATGGCTACACCTTC
>TRBV7-9|-|TRBJ2-3|few
CASSSTEVAEQHRYAYF
TGTGCCAGCAGCTCAACCGAGGTAGCGGAGCAGCACAGATACGCGTATTTT
>TRBV6-1|-|TRBJ2-7|-
CASSVVRADEQYF
TGTGCCAGCAGTGTAGTGAGAGCGGACGAGCAGTACTTC
>TRBV20-1|TRBD2|TRBJ2-1|-
CSALSGLAGGLSSYNEQFF
TGCAGTGCCCTATCCGGACTAGCGGGGGGCCTGAGCTCCTACAATGAGCAGTTCTTC
>TRBV5-3|-|TRBJ2-3|-
CASSWPRDEMLQPDTQYF
TGTGCCAGCAGCTGGCCGCGGGACGAAATGCTTCAGCCAGATACGCAGTATTTT
>TRBV5-1|TRBD2|TRBJ2-5|-
CASSLVLAGTQYF
TGCGCCAGCAGCTTGGTTCTAGCGGGGACCCAGTACTTC
>TRBV11-2|TRBD2|TRBJ2-1|-
CASSPGLAGVLYNEQFF
TGTGCCAGCAGCCCCGGACTAGCGGGAGTTCTGTACAATGAGCAGTTCTTC
>TRBV29-1|-|TRBJ2-7|once
CSVDDPIFGEQYF
TGCAGCGTTGATGACCCCATCTTCGGCGAGCAGTACTTC
>TRBV12-3/TRBV12-4|TRBD2|TRBJ2-1|-
CASSSPSGSGNEQFF
TGTGCCAGCAGTTCCCCTAGCGGGAGTGGCAATGAGCAGTTCTTC
>TRBV12-3/TRBV12-4|TRBD2|TRBJ2-1|-
CASSGRERGEQFF
TGTGCCAGCAGTGGGCGGGAGCGCGGTGAGCAGTTCTTC